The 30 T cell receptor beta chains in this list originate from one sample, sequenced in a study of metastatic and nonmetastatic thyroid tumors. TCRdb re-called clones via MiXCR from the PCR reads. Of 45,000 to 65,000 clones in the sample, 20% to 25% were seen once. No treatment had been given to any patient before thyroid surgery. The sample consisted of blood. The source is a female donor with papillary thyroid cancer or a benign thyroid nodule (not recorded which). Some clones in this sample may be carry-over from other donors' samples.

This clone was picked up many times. The CDR3 nucleotides read TGTGCCAGCAGCCAAGAAACAGGTACTGGGGCCAACGTCCTGACTTTC. Protein: CASSQETGTGANVLTF. The rearrangement uses TRBV6-1 and TRBJ2-6, with D possibly matching TRBD1 (5 bases). V lost 6 bases and J lost 2, with 14 bases in between. The germline gives CDR1 MNHNS, CDR2 SASEGT. The length of the CDR3 is 16 residues.

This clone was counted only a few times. CDR3: CASSFVGGGGSGNTF. The CDR3 region has the DNA TGTGCCAGCAGTTTTGTGGGGGGAGGCGGGTCGGGTAACACCTTC. The gene calls are TRBV28 and TRBJ1-2, with D possibly being TRBD1 (5 bases). Deletions cut 3 bases from V and 12 bases from J, with 23 bases between. Germline-derived CDR1 and CDR2 are MDHEN and SYDVKM. CDR3 length: 15 residues.

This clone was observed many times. This chain's CDR3 is CASSRGHYEQYF. The DNA for the CDR3 is TGTGCCAGCAGCCGGGGACACTACGAGCAGTACTTC. The chain joins TRBV3-1 to TRBJ2-7; D may be TRBD1 (6 bases). CDR1 is LGHDT and CDR2 is YNNKEL in the germline V gene (reference sequence). This CDR3 has 12 amino acids. V was cut by 4 bases and J by 3 bases, with 7 bases left in between.

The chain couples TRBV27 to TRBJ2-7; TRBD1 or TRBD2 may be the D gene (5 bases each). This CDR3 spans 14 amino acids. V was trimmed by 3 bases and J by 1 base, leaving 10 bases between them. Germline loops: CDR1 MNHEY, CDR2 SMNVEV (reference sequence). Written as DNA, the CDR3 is TGTGCCAGCAGTTTTAAGGGGACGTCCTACGAGCAGTACTTC. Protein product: CASSFKGTSYEQYF.

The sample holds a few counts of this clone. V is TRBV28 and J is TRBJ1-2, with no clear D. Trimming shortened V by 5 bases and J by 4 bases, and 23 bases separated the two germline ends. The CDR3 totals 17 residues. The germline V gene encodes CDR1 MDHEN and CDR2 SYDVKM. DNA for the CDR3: TGTGCCAGCAGTGGATCCTCGTCCCAAAGATTTGGCTATGGCTACACCTTC. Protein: CASSGSSSQRFGYGYTF.

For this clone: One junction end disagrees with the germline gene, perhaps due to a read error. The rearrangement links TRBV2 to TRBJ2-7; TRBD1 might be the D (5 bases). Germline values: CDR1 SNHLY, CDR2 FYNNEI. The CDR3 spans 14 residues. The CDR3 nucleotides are TGCGCCAGCATTGATCGGAAGGGGACCTACGAGCAGTACTTC. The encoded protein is CASIDRKGTYEQYF. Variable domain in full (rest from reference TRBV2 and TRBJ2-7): EPEVTQTPSHQVTQMGQEVILRCVPISNHLYFYWYRQILGQKVEFLVSFYNNEISEKSEIFDDQFSVERPDGSNFTLKIRSTKLEDSAMYFCASIDRKGTYEQYFGPGTRLTVT.

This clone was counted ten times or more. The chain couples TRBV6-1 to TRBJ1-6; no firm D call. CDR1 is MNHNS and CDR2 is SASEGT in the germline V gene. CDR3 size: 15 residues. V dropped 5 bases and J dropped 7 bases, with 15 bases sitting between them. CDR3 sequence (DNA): TGTGCCAGCAGTTCGACGGTCCTAGCGAATTCACCCCTCCACTTT. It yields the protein CASSSTVLANSPLHF.

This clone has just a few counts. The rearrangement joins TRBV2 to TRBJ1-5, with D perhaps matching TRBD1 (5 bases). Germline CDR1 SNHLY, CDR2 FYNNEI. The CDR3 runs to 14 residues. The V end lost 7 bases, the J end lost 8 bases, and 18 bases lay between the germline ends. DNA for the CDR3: TGTGCCAGCAAAGTAAAAGGGGAGGGAAAGCCCCAGCATTTT. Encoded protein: CASKVKGEGKPQHF.

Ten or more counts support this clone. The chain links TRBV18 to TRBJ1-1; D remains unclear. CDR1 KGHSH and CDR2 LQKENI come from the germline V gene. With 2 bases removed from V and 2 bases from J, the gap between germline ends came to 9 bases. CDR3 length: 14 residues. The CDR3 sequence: CASSPNKGNTEAFF. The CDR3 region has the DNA TGTGCCAGCTCACCAAACAAGGGAAACACTGAAGCTTTCTTT.

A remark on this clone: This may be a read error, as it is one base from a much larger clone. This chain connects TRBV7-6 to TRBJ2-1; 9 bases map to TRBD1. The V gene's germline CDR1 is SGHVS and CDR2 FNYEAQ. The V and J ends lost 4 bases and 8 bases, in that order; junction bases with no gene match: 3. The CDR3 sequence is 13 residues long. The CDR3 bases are TGTGCCAGCAGCTCTCGACAGGGGGATGAGCAGTTCTTC. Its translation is CASSSRQGDEQFF.

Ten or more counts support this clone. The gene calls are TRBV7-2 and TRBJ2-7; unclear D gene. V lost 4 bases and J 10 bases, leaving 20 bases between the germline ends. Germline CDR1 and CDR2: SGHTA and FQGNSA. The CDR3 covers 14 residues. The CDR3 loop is CASSSSSGQNFQYF. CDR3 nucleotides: TGTGCCAGCAGCTCTAGTAGTGGTCAGAACTTCCAGTACTTC.

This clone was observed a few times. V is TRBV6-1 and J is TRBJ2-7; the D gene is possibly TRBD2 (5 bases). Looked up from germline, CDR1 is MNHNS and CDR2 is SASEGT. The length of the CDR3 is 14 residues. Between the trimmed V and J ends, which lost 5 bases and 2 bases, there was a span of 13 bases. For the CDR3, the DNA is TGTGCCAGCAGTACAGAGGGATCGGCCTACGAGCAGTACTTC. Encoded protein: CASSTEGSAYEQYF.

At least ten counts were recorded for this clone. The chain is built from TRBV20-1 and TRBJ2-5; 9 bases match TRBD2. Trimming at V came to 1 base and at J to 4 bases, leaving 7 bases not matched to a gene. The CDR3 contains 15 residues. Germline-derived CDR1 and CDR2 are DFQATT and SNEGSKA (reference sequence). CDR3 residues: CSARVLAGPPETQYF. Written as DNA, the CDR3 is TGCAGTGCTAGAGTTCTAGCGGGACCCCCAGAGACCCAGTACTTC.

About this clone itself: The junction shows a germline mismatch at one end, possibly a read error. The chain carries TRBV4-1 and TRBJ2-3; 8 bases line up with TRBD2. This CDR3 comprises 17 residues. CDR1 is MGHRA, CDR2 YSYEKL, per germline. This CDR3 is CSSSQDLLAGSTDTQCF. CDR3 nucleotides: TGCTCCAGCAGCCAAGATCTGCTAGCGGGTAGCACAGATACGCAGTGTTTT.

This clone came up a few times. CDR3 coding DNA: TGTGCCATCTCGAAGAGGGGACAGAATGGCTACACCTTC. Amino acids: CAISKRGQNGYTF. J is TRBJ1-2 and V is TRBV6-1; 7 bases agree with TRBD1. Germline V CDR1 and CDR2: MNHNS, SASEGT. The junction had 11 bases not matched to a gene; V was cut back by 10 bases and J by 6 bases. The CDR3 covers 13 residues.

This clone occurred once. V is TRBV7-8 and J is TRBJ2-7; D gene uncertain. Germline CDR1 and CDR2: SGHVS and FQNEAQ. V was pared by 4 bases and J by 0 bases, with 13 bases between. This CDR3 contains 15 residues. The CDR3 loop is CASSSFRRRSYEQYF. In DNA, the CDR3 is TGTGCCAGCAGCTCGTTTCGCCGGCGCTCCTACGAGCAGTACTTC. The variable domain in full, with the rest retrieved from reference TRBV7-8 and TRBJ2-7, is GAGVSQSPRYKVAKRGQDVALRCDPISGHVSLFWYQQALGQGPEFLTYFQNEAQLDKSGLPSDRFFAERPEGSVSTLKIQRTQQEDSAVYLCASSSFRRRSYEQYFGPGTRLTVT.

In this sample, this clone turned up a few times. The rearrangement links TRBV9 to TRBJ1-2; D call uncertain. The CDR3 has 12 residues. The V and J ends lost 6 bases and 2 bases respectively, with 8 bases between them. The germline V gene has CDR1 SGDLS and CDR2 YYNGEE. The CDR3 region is CASKGENYGYTF. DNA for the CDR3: TGTGCCAGCAAAGGAGAAAACTATGGCTACACCTTC.

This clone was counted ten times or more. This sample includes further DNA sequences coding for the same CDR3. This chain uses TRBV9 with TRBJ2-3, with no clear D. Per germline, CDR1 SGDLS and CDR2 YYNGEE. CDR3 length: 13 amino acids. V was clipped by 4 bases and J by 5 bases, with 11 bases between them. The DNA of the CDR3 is TGTGCCAGCAGCCCCGGCCCCTTAGATACGCAGTATTTT. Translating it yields CASSPGPLDTQYF.

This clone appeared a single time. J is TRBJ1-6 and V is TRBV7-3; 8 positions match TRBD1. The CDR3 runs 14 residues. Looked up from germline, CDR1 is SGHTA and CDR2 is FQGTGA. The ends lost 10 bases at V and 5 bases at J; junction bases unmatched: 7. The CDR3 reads CANIRQGNNSPLHF. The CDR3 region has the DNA TGTGCCAACATCCGACAGGGGAATAATTCACCCCTCCACTTT. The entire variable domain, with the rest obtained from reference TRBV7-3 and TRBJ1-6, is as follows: GAGVSQTPSNKVTEKGKYVELRCDPISGHTALYWYRQSLGQGPEFLIYFQGTGAADDSGLPNDRFFAVRPEGSVSTLKIQRTERGDSAVYLCANIRQGNNSPLHFGNGTRLTVT.

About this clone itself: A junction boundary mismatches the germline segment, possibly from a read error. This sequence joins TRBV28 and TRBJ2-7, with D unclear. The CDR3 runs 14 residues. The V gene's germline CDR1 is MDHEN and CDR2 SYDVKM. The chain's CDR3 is CASSLGHGSYDQYF. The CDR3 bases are TGTGCCAGCAGTTTGGGTCACGGCTCCTACGATCAGTACTTC.

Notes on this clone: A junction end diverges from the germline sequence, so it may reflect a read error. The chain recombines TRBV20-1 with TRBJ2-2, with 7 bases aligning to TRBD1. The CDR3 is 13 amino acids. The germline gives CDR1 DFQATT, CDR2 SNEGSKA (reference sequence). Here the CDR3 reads CSALDRVTWELFF. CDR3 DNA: TGCAGTGCTCTAGACAGGGTAACCTGGGAGTTGTTTTTT.

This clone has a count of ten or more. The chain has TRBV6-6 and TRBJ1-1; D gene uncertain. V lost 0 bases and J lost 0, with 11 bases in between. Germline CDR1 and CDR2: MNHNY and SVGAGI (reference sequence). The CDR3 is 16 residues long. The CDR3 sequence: CASSYSRARMNTEAFF. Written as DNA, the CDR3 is TGTGCCAGCAGTTACTCGAGAGCCAGAATGAACACTGAAGCTTTCTTT.

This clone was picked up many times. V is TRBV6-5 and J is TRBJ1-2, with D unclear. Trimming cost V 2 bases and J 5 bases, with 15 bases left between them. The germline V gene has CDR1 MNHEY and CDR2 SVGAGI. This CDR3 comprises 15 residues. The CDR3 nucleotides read TGTGCCAGCAGTTACACTACGGCAGGAGTGTATGGCTACACCTTC. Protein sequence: CASSYTTAGVYGYTF.

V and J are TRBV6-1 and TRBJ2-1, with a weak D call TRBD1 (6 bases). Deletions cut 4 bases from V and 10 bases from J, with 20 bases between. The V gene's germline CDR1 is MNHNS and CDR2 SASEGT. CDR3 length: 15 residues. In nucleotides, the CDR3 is TGTGCCAGCAGTGTACAACAGGGTGTGAGCAAAGAGCAGTTCTTC. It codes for CASSVQQGVSKEQFF.

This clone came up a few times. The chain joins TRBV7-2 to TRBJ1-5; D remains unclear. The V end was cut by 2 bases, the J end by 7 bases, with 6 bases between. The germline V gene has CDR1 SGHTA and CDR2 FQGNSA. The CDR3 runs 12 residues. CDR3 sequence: CASSLRGQPQHF. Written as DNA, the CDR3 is TGTGCCAGCAGCTTACGAGGCCAGCCCCAGCATTTT.

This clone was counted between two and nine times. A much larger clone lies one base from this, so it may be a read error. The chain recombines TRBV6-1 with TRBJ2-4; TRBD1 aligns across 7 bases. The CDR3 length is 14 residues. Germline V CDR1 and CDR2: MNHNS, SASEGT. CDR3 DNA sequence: TGTGCCAGCAGTGCAGGGACAGTGGGAAACATTAAGTACTTC. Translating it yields CASSAGTVGNIKYF.

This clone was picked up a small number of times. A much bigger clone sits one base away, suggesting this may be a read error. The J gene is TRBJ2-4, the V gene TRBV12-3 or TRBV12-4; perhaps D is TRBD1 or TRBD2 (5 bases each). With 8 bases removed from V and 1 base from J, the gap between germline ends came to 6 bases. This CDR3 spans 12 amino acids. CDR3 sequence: CASGTAKNIQYF. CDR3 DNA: TGTGCCAGCGGGACGGCCAAAAACATTCAGTACTTC.

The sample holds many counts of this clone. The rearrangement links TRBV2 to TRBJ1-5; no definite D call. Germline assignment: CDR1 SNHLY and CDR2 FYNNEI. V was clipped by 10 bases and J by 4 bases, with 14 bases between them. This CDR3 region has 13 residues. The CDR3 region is CATQWLANQPQHF. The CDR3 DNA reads TGTGCCACCCAGTGGCTGGCGAATCAGCCCCAGCATTTT.

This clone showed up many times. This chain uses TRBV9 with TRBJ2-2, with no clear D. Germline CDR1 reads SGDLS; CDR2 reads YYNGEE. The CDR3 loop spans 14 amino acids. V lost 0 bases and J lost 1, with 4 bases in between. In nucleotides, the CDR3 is TGTGCCAGCAGCGTAGGCGTGAACACCGGGGAGCTGTTTTTT. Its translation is CASSVGVNTGELFF.

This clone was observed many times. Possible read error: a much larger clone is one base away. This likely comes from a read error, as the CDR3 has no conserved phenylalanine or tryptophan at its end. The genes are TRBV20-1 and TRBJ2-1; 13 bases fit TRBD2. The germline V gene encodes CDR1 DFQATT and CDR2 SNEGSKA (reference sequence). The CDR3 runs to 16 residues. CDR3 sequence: CSVRGLAGVTVNEQFL. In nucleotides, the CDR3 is TGCAGTGTTAGAGGACTAGCGGGAGTGACGGTCAATGAGCAGTTCCTC.